Shown below are 26 T cell receptor beta chains from a single sample sequenced in a study of radiation and T cells in renal cell carcinoma (TCRdb year 2020). The sample's time point label is to be understood as: baseline pretreatment blood. Taken with the paper, the label for treatment or condition translates to: 15 Gy SBRT to primary tumor, nephrectomy 4 weeks later. Library creation used the immunoSEQ multiplex PCR assay. The table comes from immuneACCESS by way of TCRdb, which keeps in-frame sequences with V and J called. Part of the clones is missing from these tables; in studies checked, under half for an unresolved V gene and the rest for unknown reasons. The sample records 90,000 to 100,000 clones, roughly 90% of which are singletons. The leading ten clones occupy around 7.9% of the sample. Sequencing used blood, obtained from a patient whose treatment included radiotherapy and nephrectomy. All receptors derive from a man between 45 and 60 years old with renal cell carcinoma.

The V call is TRBV10-2, the J call TRBJ1-6; D call uncertain. The germline gives CDR1 WSHSY, CDR2 SAAADI. CDR3 length: 14 residues. V was clipped by 0 bases and J by 10 bases, with 10 bases between them. This CDR3 is CASSESISGSPLHF. CDR3 coding DNA: TGCGCCAGCAGTGAGTCGATATCCGGGTCACCCCTCCACTTT.

This clone was detected only once. The genes are TRBV28 and TRBJ2-7; 7 positions match TRBD2. The CDR3 totals 12 residues. CDR1 is MDHEN and CDR2 is SYDVKM in the germline V gene. The junction had 3 bases not matched to a gene; V was cut back by 3 bases and J by 7 bases. The DNA of the CDR3 is TGTGCCAGCAGTTTCCCCGGGGGGGAGCAGTACTTC. It is translated as CASSFPGGEQYF.

This clone was detected once. The chain carries TRBV19 and TRBJ1-1; 9 nucleotides align to TRBD1. Losses at the gene ends were 2 bases for V and 4 bases for J; bases not matched to a gene: 5. The CDR3 extends over 15 amino acids. Germline CDR1 is LNHDA and CDR2 is SQIVND (reference sequence). Here the CDR3 reads CASSIRQGVVTEAFF. Here the CDR3 DNA reads TGTGCCAGTAGTATAAGACAGGGGGTTGTCACTGAAGCTTTCTTT.

The chain carries TRBV5-8 and TRBJ2-1; unclear D gene. Per the germline V gene, CDR1 is SGHTS and CDR2 is YDEGEE. This CDR3 has 16 residues. V was shortened by 1 base and J by 9 bases, with 20 bases between the two germline ends. CDR3 sequence reads: CASSLFPLLVLGEQFF. The CDR3 region has the DNA TGTGCCAGCAGCTTGTTTCCACTATTAGTGTTGGGTGAGCAGTTCTTC.

The genes are TRBV28 and TRBJ2-7; 10 nucleotides line up with TRBD1. This CDR3 is built from 14 residues. The V gene's germline CDR1 is MDHEN and CDR2 SYDVKM. The junction had 9 bases not matched to a gene; V was cut back by 10 bases and J by 3 bases. CDR3 coding DNA: TGTGCCACGACCCGGACAGGGGGGTTCTACGAGCAGTACTTC. Its protein product is CATTRTGGFYEQYF.

The J gene is TRBJ2-7, the V gene TRBV19; 8 positions match TRBD1. In germline, CDR1 is LNHDA, CDR2 SQIVND (reference sequence). This CDR3 is built from 13 residues. J was trimmed by 8 bases and V by 5 bases; bases with no gene match: 8. This CDR3 reads CASSADREDKQYF. DNA for the CDR3: TGTGCCAGTAGTGCGGACAGGGAGGATAAGCAGTACTTC.

The chain recombines TRBV6-5 with TRBJ2-7, with a weak D call TRBD2 (5 bases). V dropped 1 base and J dropped 3 bases, with 16 bases sitting between them. CDR1 and CDR2 (germline): MNHEY, SVGAGI. The CDR3 has 16 residues. The chain's CDR3 is CASSYLGHGGLYEQYF. The CDR3 bases are TGTGCCAGCAGTTACTTAGGCCACGGCGGGCTCTACGAGCAGTACTTC.

The rearrangement uses TRBV5-1 and TRBJ1-2, with D unclear. The CDR3 totals 13 residues. The V end lost 4 bases, the J end lost 8 bases, and 15 bases lay between the germline ends. CDR1 is SGHRS and CDR2 is YFSETQ in the germline V gene. The CDR3 DNA follows: TGCGCCAGCAGCAACGGACCGCTACTGGGCTACACCTTC. This sequence encodes CASSNGPLLGYTF.

The chain couples TRBV11-2 to TRBJ1-1; TRBD1 matches 8 bases. J was trimmed by 4 bases and V by 0 bases; bases with no gene match: 7. This CDR3 is 16 amino acids long. Germline CDR1 SGHAT, CDR2 FQNNGV. The CDR3 is CASSLEPQGAGTEAFF. The CDR3 DNA reads as TGTGCCAGCAGCTTAGAGCCTCAGGGGGCGGGCACTGAAGCTTTCTTT.

The gene calls are TRBV27 and TRBJ1-2; 7 bases map to TRBD1. Losses at the gene ends were 5 bases for V and 0 bases for J; bases not matched to a gene: 18. The CDR3 runs 19 residues. Germline lookup yields CDR1 MNHEY and CDR2 SMNVEV (reference sequence). The CDR3 loop reads CASSRRLDRAGASNYGYTF. CDR3 bases: TGTGCCAGCAGTCGACGCTTAGACAGGGCCGGGGCCTCTAACTATGGCTACACCTTC.

V gene TRBV6-1 combines with J gene TRBJ1-2; TRBD1 agrees at 7 bases. This CDR3 is built from 13 residues. Germline-derived CDR1 and CDR2 are MNHNS and SASEGT. After removal of 7 bases from V and 3 bases from J, the junction contained 5 bases not matched to a gene. The CDR3 DNA follows: TGTGCCAGCATATTAGGACAGGACTATGGCTACACCTTC. It specifies CASILGQDYGYTF.

This chain uses TRBV19 with TRBJ1-4, with a tentative D call TRBD1 (5 bases). The CDR3 runs 16 residues. The germline V gene encodes CDR1 LNHDA and CDR2 SQIVND (reference sequence). The germline V and J ends were trimmed by 5 bases and 8 bases, with 21 bases remaining between them. The CDR3 spells CASSPPPGTGKEKLFF. As DNA, the CDR3 is TGTGCCAGTAGTCCCCCCCCCGGGACCGGGAAAGAAAAACTGTTTTTT.

The CDR3 bases are TGCGCCAGCAGCCAAGACCGGACAAACTATGGCTACACCTTC. Translating gives CASSQDRTNYGYTF. This rearrangement joins TRBV4-3 to TRBJ1-2; possible D gene TRBD1, 5 bases. In germline, CDR1 is LGHNA, CDR2 YSLEER. Trimming left V 0 bases short and J 2 bases short, with 7 bases between. The CDR3 is 14 residues long.

The chain couples TRBV7-9 to TRBJ2-1; the D is unclear. Germline lookup yields CDR1 SEHNR and CDR2 FQNEAQ (reference sequence). The CDR3 covers 15 residues. The ends were cut back, 5 bases at V and 0 bases at J, with 11 bases in the middle. The CDR3 is CASSQPPSSYNEQFF. CDR3 DNA sequence: TGTGCCAGCAGCCAGCCTCCAAGCTCCTACAATGAGCAGTTCTTC.

The rearrangement uses TRBV7-9 and TRBJ1-4; D ambiguous. Germline lookup yields CDR1 SEHNR and CDR2 FQNEAQ (reference sequence). Trimming removed 4 bases at V and 7 bases at J, with 16 bases between. The CDR3 contains 15 residues. CDR3 protein: CASSSDGPPVEKLFF. CDR3 in DNA: TGTGCCAGCAGCTCGGACGGACCTCCGGTTGAAAAACTGTTTTTT. The entire variable domain, with the rest obtained from reference TRBV7-9 and TRBJ1-4, is as follows: DTGVSQNPRHKITKRGQNVTFRCDPISEHNRLYWYRQTLGQGPEFLTYFQNEAQLEKSRLLSDRFSAERPKGSFSTLEIQRTEQGDSAMYLCASSSDGPPVEKLFFGSGTQLSVL.

The rearrangement uses TRBV20-1 and TRBJ1-2, with D possibly being TRBD1 (5 bases). This CDR3 is built from 9 residues. V shed 6 bases and J shed 8 bases, with 7 bases lying between them. Germline CDR1 reads DFQATT; CDR2 reads SNEGSKA (reference sequence). The CDR3 nucleotides are TGCAGTGCGGGGGAAGGCTACACCTTC. It encodes CSAGEGYTF.

The rearrangement joins TRBV7-2 to TRBJ1-5; 7 bases match TRBD1. This CDR3 spans 17 amino acids. V shed 0 bases and J 3 bases; nucleotides not matched to a gene: 8. Germline CDR1 reads SGHTA; CDR2 reads FQGNSA. The CDR3 protein is CASSLAGRQGVNQPQHF. The CDR3 nucleotides read TGTGCCAGCAGCTTAGCGGGAAGGCAGGGGGTCAATCAGCCCCAGCATTTT.

CDR3 loop: CSVEERPGGGYTF. Here the CDR3 DNA reads TGCAGCGTTGAAGAACGGCCGGGAGGGGGCTACACCTTC. V and J are TRBV29-1 and TRBJ1-2, with no clear D. CDR3 length equals 13 residues. Germline assignment: CDR1 SQVTM and CDR2 ANQGSEA. Trimming left V 0 bases short and J 8 bases short, with 13 bases between.

The DNA for the CDR3 is TGTGCCAGCAGTTTGGCACTCTCCTATGGCTACACCTTC. Translated, it gives CASSLALSYGYTF. The V gene is TRBV28, the J gene TRBJ1-2; D ambiguous. V was pared by 3 bases and J by 4 bases, with 9 bases between. The germline CDR1 and CDR2 sequences are MDHEN and SYDVKM. The CDR3 extends over 13 amino acids.

CDR3 sequence (DNA): TGTGCCAGCAGTTGGGGGCAGGGGCTAGGGAACACTGAAGCTTTCTTT. It codes for CASSWGQGLGNTEAFF. V is TRBV28 and J is TRBJ1-1; D may be TRBD1 (6 bases). Trimming removed 4 bases at V and 1 base at J, with 16 bases between. From germline, CDR1 is MDHEN and CDR2 SYDVKM. This CDR3 comprises 16 residues.

This clone was detected only a few times. The chain carries TRBV7-9 and TRBJ1-5, with D possibly being TRBD1 (6 bases). The CDR3 contains 15 residues. Per the germline V gene, CDR1 is SEHNR and CDR2 is FQNEAQ (reference sequence). Trimming stripped 3 bases from V and 0 bases from J, with 9 bases between. CDR3 nucleotides: TGTGCCAGCAGCTTCACAGGGAATAGCAATCAGCCCCAGCATTTT. This translates into CASSFTGNSNQPQHF.

As regards this clone: Other nucleotide sequences from this sample produce the same CDR3. The chain joins TRBV15 to TRBJ2-5; D is undetermined. CDR1 is LNHNV, CDR2 YYDKDF, per germline (reference sequence). The CDR3 has 13 residues. The germline V and J ends were trimmed by 0 bases and 5 bases, with 7 bases remaining between them. In nucleotides, the CDR3 is TGTGCCACCAGCAGAGATAGAACGGAGACCCAGTACTTC. It encodes CATSRDRTETQYF.

The rearrangement joins TRBV7-2 to TRBJ1-1; tentatively, D is TRBD1 (5 bases). V lost 1 base and J 3 bases, leaving 9 bases between the germline ends. Germline CDR1 SGHTA, CDR2 FQGNSA. This CDR3 comprises 14 residues. Written as DNA, the CDR3 is TGTGCCAGCAGCTTAGTTCGGGGGGACACTGAAGCTTTCTTT. Translated, it gives CASSLVRGDTEAFF.

The rearrangement uses TRBV5-1 and TRBJ2-2, with 9 bases identical to TRBD1. The germline gives CDR1 SGHRS, CDR2 YFSETQ. V lost 4 bases and J lost 5; bases outside the gene matches: 6. The CDR3 length is 15 residues. CDR3 DNA: TGCGCCAGCAGCGCACAGGGGGCGCCAACCGGGGAGCTGTTTTTT. Amino acids: CASSAQGAPTGELFF.

This clone was observed a few times. This chain uses TRBV18 with TRBJ1-5; the D gene is possibly TRBD1 (5 bases). Trimming took off 0 bases at V and 8 bases at J, with 14 bases between the two ends. Germline CDR1 is KGHSH and CDR2 is LQKENI. The CDR3 contains 15 residues. Written as DNA, the CDR3 is TGTGCCAGCTCACCACCAGGGGCTACTGAAAAGCCCCAGCATTTT. Translating it yields CASSPPGATEKPQHF.

The chain couples TRBV5-1 to TRBJ1-1; D gene unclear. With 2 bases removed from V and 3 bases from J, the gap between germline ends came to 14 bases. Germline CDR1 and CDR2: SGHRS and YFSETQ. This CDR3 contains 15 residues. In DNA form, the CDR3 reads TGCGCCAGCAGCTTTGGGAGGGTACAAGACACTGAAGCTTTCTTT. Translation gives CASSFGRVQDTEAFF.